This T cell receptor (beta chain) was observed in a study of PD-L1 blockade in urothelial cancer. Time point noted: pretreatment peripheral blood. The CDR3 totals 15 residues. CDR1 and CDR2 from the germline V gene are SGHNT and YYREEE (reference sequence). The V and J ends lost 0 bases and 3 bases, in that order; junction bases with no gene match: 2. Clones were sequenced by immunoSEQ multiplex PCR, and TCRdb holds only the in-frame ones, with some missing. Here the sample spans 55,000 to 85,000 clones, roughly 84% being singletons. The receptor's source is a woman aged 70-85 years with urothelial cancer. The V and J genes are TRBV5-4 and TRBJ2-5; 10 positions agree with TRBD1. The sample was PBMCs, taken around atezolizumab (anti-PD-L1) treatment. CDR3: CASSLGGTGEETQYF. DNA for the CDR3: TGTGCCAGCAGCTTGGGTGGGACAGGGGAAGAGACCCAGTACTTC.